Below are 17 T cell receptor beta chains sequenced from a single sample in a study of cytomegalovirus exposure and HLA in healthy donors. Amplification used 60 Vbeta primers and 13 Jbeta primers. Assay used: immunoSEQ multiplex PCR; TCRdb lists only in-frame clones, some missing. The sample records fewer than 200,000 clones, 70% to 90% being singletons. The sequenced sample was PBMCs. These receptors were taken from a young man in good health and CMV-seropositive.

This chain uses TRBV9 with TRBJ1-2; possibly TRBD1 for D (5 bases). Per germline, CDR1 SGDLS and CDR2 YYNGEE. The CDR3 has 15 residues. Trimming removed 3 bases at V and 4 bases at J, with 16 bases between. CDR3 residues: CASSGWTGEVYGYTF. CDR3 nucleotide sequence: TGTGCCAGCAGCGGATGGACGGGGGAGGTCTATGGCTACACCTTC.

This clone was counted a single time. The gene calls are TRBV6-5 and TRBJ1-1, with 7 bases that match TRBD1. With 5 bases clipped from V and 3 bases from J, the junction kept 3 bases outside the gene matches. This CDR3 region has 13 residues. CDR1 MNHEY and CDR2 SVGAGI come from the germline V gene. The DNA of the CDR3 is TGTGCCAGCAGTACTACAGGGGACACTGAAGCTTTCTTT. Translating it yields CASSTTGDTEAFF.

This clone was detected a few times. The rearrangement links TRBV27 to TRBJ1-5, with 7 positions matching TRBD1. The germline V gene has CDR1 MNHEY and CDR2 SMNVEV (reference sequence). The CDR3 extends over 14 amino acids. Trimming removed 0 bases from V and 7 bases from J; junction bases left unmatched: 3. CDR3 in amino acids: CASSLSGGSQPQHF. The CDR3 region has the DNA TGTGCCAGCAGTTTATCAGGGGGCTCCCAGCCCCAGCATTTT.

Details on this clone: One end of the junction does not line up with germline, which may come from a read error. This rearrangement joins TRBV7-7 to TRBJ2-2, with 7 bases lining up with TRBD2. The CDR3 contains 14 residues. Germline V gene sequence: CDR1 SSHAT, CDR2 FNYEAQ (reference sequence). The CDR3 region has the DNA TGTGCTAGCAGCATCCCGGGAGGACGGAAGGAGCTGTTTTTT. This translates into CASSIPGGRKELFF.

This sequence joins TRBV27 and TRBJ2-2, with 7 bases matching TRBD2. This CDR3 has 16 amino acids. The germline CDR1 and CDR2 sequences are MNHEY and SMNVEV (reference sequence). With V trimmed by 1 base and J by 4 bases, 6 bases remained unmatched. The CDR3, as DNA: TGTGCCAGCAGTTTATATGGGGGGGGTGTCACCGGGGAGCTGTTTTTT. This sequence encodes CASSLYGGGVTGELFF.

This clone was counted once. The CDR3 is CASSRRQGSSGNTIYF. The DNA of the CDR3 is TGTGCCAGTAGTAGGCGACAGGGCAGCTCTGGAAACACCATATATTTT. The chain couples TRBV19 to TRBJ1-3; 7 nucleotides agree with TRBD1. The CDR3 runs to 16 residues. Germline lookup yields CDR1 LNHDA and CDR2 SQIVND (reference sequence). With V trimmed by 4 bases and J by 0 bases, 6 bases remained unmatched. The entire variable domain, with the rest obtained from reference TRBV19 and TRBJ1-3, is as follows: DGGITQSPKYLFRKEGQNVTLSCEQNLNHDAMYWYRQDPGQGLRLIYYSQIVNDFQKGDIAEGYSVSREKKESFPLTVTSAQKNPTAFYLCASSRRQGSSGNTIYFGEGSWLTVV.

The chain is built from TRBV5-1 and TRBJ2-7, with D perhaps TRBD2 (5 bases). With 4 bases removed from V and 4 bases from J, the gap between germline ends came to 12 bases. Germline-derived CDR1 and CDR2 are SGHRS and YFSETQ. This CDR3 region has 13 residues. The CDR3 nucleotides read TGCGCCAGCAGCCCATCAACGGGGTACGAGCAGTACTTC. As protein: CASSPSTGYEQYF.

A remark on this clone: Germline is not matched at one junction end, which may reflect a read error. The CDR3 DNA reads as TGCGCCAGCAGCCAAGGTCGGGGACAAACCGAAATTTTT. It specifies CASSQGRGQTEIF. The V gene is TRBV4-1, the J gene TRBJ1-4; possible D gene TRBD1, 6 bases. Germline CDR1 is MGHRA and CDR2 is YSYEKL. The CDR3 has 13 amino acids.

A single count supports this clone. The V gene is TRBV7-2, the J gene TRBJ2-7, with 9 bases that match TRBD2. The V gene's germline CDR1 is SGHTA and CDR2 FQGNSA. V lost 3 bases to trimming and J lost 6 bases; unmatched junction nucleotides: 12. CDR3 length: 16 amino acids. Here the CDR3 reads CASSFSGGPGLVEQYF. In DNA form, the CDR3 reads TGTGCCAGCAGCTTTAGCGGGGGTCCAGGCTTGGTCGAGCAGTACTTC.

The chain joins TRBV7-9 to TRBJ1-2; maybe TRBD1 (6 bases). The CDR3 sequence is 15 residues long. Trimming pared 6 bases from V and 4 bases from J, leaving 18 bases between. In germline, CDR1 is SEHNR, CDR2 FQNEAQ (reference sequence). The CDR3 spells CASSSSDSNLYGYTF. Here the CDR3 DNA reads TGTGCCAGCAGTAGCTCGGACAGTAATCTCTATGGCTACACCTTC.

V gene TRBV7-3 combines with J gene TRBJ2-3; perhaps TRBD2 as D (5 bases). There are 14 residues in the CDR3. The V gene's germline CDR1 is SGHTA and CDR2 FQGTGA. Trimming removed 5 bases from V and 4 bases from J, with 13 bases in between. The CDR3 loop is CASSPDLASDTQYF. DNA of the CDR3: TGTGCCAGCAGCCCCGATCTAGCCTCAGATACGCAGTATTTT. Supplemented by reference TRBV7-3 and TRBJ2-3, the full variable domain reads GAGVSQTPSNKVTEKGKYVELRCDPISGHTALYWYRQSLGQGPEFLIYFQGTGAADDSGLPNDRFFAVRPEGSVSTLKIQRTERGDSAVYLCASSPDLASDTQYFGPGTRLTVL.

The chain couples TRBV10-3 to TRBJ1-2; D is uncertain. The CDR3 sequence is 14 residues long. Germline assignment: CDR1 ENHRY and CDR2 SYGVKD. The V and J ends lost 0 bases and 4 bases respectively, with 9 bases between them. Here the CDR3 DNA reads TGTGCCATCAGTGAGTCGTCACAGACCTATGGCTACACCTTC. Protein: CAISESSQTYGYTF.

J is TRBJ2-1 and V is TRBV12-5; 13 nucleotides match TRBD2. The CDR3 has 19 residues. Germline CDR1 reads LGHNT; CDR2 reads FRNRAP. The ends lost 3 bases at V and 1 base at J; junction bases unmatched: 9. Here the CDR3 DNA reads TGTGCTAGTGGTTTTCCCCCGACTAGCGGGGGGTTGTCCTACAATGAGCAGTTCTTC. The encoded protein is CASGFPPTSGGLSYNEQFF.

The rearrangement links TRBV5-6 to TRBJ1-5; D not resolved. CDR1 and CDR2 (germline): SGHDT, YYEEEE. This CDR3 contains 15 residues. V was pared by 2 bases and J by 0 bases, with 9 bases between. CDR3 sequence (DNA): TGTGCCAGCAGCTTCTGGCAGAATAGCAATCAGCCCCAGCATTTT. Its translation is CASSFWQNSNQPQHF.

The chain carries TRBV7-9 and TRBJ1-2; tentative D call: TRBD1 (5 bases). The V gene lost 5 bases and the J gene lost 1 base, with 14 bases spanning the gap. The CDR3 spans 15 residues. Germline-derived CDR1 and CDR2 are SEHNR and FQNEAQ (reference sequence). The CDR3 DNA reads as TGTGCCAGCAGCCTGGGGGGAGGGAGTAACTATGGCTACACCTTC. Translated: CASSLGGGSNYGYTF.

The V and J genes are TRBV5-6 and TRBJ1-1; D possibly corresponds to TRBD1 (6 bases). CDR3 length: 17 amino acids. The V end lost 3 bases, the J end lost 0 bases, and 18 bases lay between the germline ends. The germline gives CDR1 SGHDT, CDR2 YYEEEE. The CDR3 is CASSSQGRVRLNTEAFF. The CDR3 DNA follows: TGTGCCAGCAGCTCTCAGGGGAGGGTACGTTTGAACACTGAAGCTTTCTTT.

This clone came up a few times. The CDR3 DNA follows: TGTGCCAGCAGTCTGACTAGCACAGATACGCAGTATTTT. It is translated as CASSLTSTDTQYF. This chain joins TRBV6-4 and TRBJ2-3; the D is unclear. V lost 5 bases and J 0 bases, leaving 6 bases between the germline ends. This CDR3 comprises 13 residues. The V gene's germline CDR1 is MRHNA and CDR2 SNTAGT.